This T cell receptor beta chain was captured in a study of T cells in women clearing cervical HPV infection. Whole-study context: Case blood was drawn when the lesion was first found; control blood after infection became undetectable. General study results and limits: Repertoire richness, not evenness, was significantly elevated in CIN3+ cases versus controls.

Germline values: CDR1 SEHNR, CDR2 FQNEAQ (reference sequence). The CDR3 is 13 amino acids. Clones were sequenced by immunoSEQ multiplex PCR, and TCRdb holds only the in-frame ones, with some missing. The sample yields about 34,000 clones, of which the top ten take up roughly 1.5%. Turning to this clone: Its antigen is still unknown. From the germline J gene comes the end of the CDR3, since the read stops 3 residues before it.

The specimen was blood buffy coat. The TCR sequence derives from a woman aged 18-70 years with a cervical HPV16 infection that either progressed to CIN3+ or cleared (not recorded which). The chain couples TRBV7-9 to TRBJ2-4; the match to TRBD1 covers 7 bases. This CDR3 is CASSAGGVPGQYF. The part of the CDR3 DNA that was read is TGTGCCAGCAGCGCAGGGGGTGTGCCTGGT.